This T cell receptor (beta chain) came from a study of response to subunit inactivated influenza vaccine. Study-level findings and limits: The study's authors posited that every seasonal influenza vaccination enlists few new T cells.

Via MiXCR, TCRdb re-called the RT-PCR reads, giving one row per CDR3 protein. Of 500,000 or so distinct CDR3 sequences listed, 16% are singletons. A word on this clonotype: Its antigen remains unidentified.

V gave up 6 bases and J gave up 2 bases, with 9 bases separating them. CDR1 ENHRY and CDR2 SYGVKD come from the germline V gene. The CDR3 runs 13 residues. Material: CD4+ T cells sorted from PBMCs, obtained less than 30 months after vaccination. The V call is TRBV10-3, the J call TRBJ2-3; D remains ambiguous. This TCR was sampled from a man aged 45-69 years who received an inactivated influenza vaccine. The CDR3 spells CAIRDRSTDTQYF. The CDR3 nucleotides read TGTGCCATCAGGGACCGTTCCACAGATACGCAGTATTTT.